One sample yielded the 2 T cell receptor beta chains listed below, sequenced in a study of Graves' ophthalmopathy and Graves' hyperthyroidism. The sequenced template was RNA, covering the TCR beta CDR3 region. Scientists carried out first-round RT-PCR using HTBI primers and then a second-round multiplex PCR. TCRdb re-called the multiplex PCR reads with MiXCR, one entry per CDR3 protein. The sample includes about 170,000 distinct CDR3 sequences, approximately 40% of them seen just once. Sequences were obtained from peripheral blood. The source is a woman aged 35 to 49 with Graves' ophthalmopathy.

This clonotype was seen ten or more times. It is likely a read error, because the conserved phenylalanine at the end of the CDR3 is missing. The CDR3 reads CASSPLIVPGQESQETQYL. The CDR3 nucleotides are TGTGCCAGCAGCCCTCTAATCGTTCCGGGACAGGAGAGCCAAGAGACCCAGTACCTC. The chain links TRBV5-6 to TRBJ2-5; 8 bases are shared with TRBD1. The CDR3 covers 19 residues. Per germline, CDR1 SGHDT and CDR2 YYEEEE. Germline trimming cut 4 bases from V and 1 base from J; bases unmatched to any gene: 18.

This clonotype was observed many times. This rearrangement joins TRBV19 to TRBJ2-7; maybe TRBD1 (6 bases). The CDR3 is 13 amino acids. Germline V gene lookup returns CDR1 LNHDA and CDR2 SQIVND (reference sequence). With 3 bases removed from V and 1 base from J, the gap between germline ends came to 7 bases. The CDR3 coding sequence is TGTGCCAGTAGTATCGGACAGTCCTACGAGCAGTACTTC. Residues: CASSIGQSYEQYF.